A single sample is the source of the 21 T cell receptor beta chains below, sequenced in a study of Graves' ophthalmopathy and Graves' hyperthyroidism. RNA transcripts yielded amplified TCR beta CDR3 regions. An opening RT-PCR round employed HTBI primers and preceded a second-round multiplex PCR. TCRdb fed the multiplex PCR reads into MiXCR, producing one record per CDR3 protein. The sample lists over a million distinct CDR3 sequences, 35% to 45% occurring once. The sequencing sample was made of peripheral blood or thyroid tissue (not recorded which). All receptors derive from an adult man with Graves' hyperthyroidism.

CDR3 sequence: CASSLKQYYEQYF. The CDR3 coding sequence is TGTGCCAGCAGTTTGAAGCAGTACTACGAGCAGTACTTC. This rearrangement joins TRBV12-3 or TRBV12-4 to TRBJ2-7; unclear D gene. CDR3 length: 13 amino acids. V shed 3 bases and J shed 3 bases, with 9 bases lying between them.

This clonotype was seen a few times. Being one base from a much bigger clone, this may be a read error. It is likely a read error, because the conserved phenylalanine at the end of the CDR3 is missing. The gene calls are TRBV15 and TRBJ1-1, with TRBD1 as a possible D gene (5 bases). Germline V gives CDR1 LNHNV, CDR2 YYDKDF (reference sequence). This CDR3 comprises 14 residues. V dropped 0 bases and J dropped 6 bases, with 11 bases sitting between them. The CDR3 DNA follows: TGTGCCACCAGCAGAGACGGGACCACCTCTGAAGCTTTCCTT. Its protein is CATSRDGTTSEAFL.

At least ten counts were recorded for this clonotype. The CDR3 DNA is TGCAGCGTTGATCTGGGACAGGGGAGGGCCGGGGAGCTGTTTTTT. Protein sequence: CSVDLGQGRAGELFF. V is TRBV29-1 and J is TRBJ2-2; 10 positions agree with TRBD1. The CDR3 covers 15 residues. Trimming at V came to 3 bases and at J to 6 bases, leaving 7 bases not matched to a gene. Germline V gene data show CDR1 as SQVTM and CDR2 as ANQGSEA.

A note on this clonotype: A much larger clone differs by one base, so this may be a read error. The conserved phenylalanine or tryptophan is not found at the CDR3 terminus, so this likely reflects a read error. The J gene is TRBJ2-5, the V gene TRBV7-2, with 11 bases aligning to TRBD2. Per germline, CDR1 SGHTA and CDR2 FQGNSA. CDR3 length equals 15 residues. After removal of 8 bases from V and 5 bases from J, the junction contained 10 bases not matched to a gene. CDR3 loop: CASDRLAGGRETQYL. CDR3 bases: TGTGCCAGCGACCGTCTAGCGGGGGGTCGGGAGACCCAGTACCTC.

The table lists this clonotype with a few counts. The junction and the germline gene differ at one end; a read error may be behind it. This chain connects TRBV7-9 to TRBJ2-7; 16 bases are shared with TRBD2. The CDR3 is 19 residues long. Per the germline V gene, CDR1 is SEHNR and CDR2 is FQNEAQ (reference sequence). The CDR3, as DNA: TGCGCCAGCAGCCTGGATCACGGGACTAGCGGGAGGGCCCCCTACGAGCAGTACTTC. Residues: CASSLDHGTSGRAPYEQYF.

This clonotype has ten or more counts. The CDR3 region is CAISAGLTEQYF. In DNA form, the CDR3 reads TGTGCCATCAGCGCAGGGTTAACCGAGCAGTACTTC. V gene TRBV10-3 combines with J gene TRBJ2-7; tentatively, D is TRBD1 (5 bases). The CDR3 has 12 residues. Trimming stripped 6 bases from V and 6 bases from J, with 12 bases between. Germline V gene sequence: CDR1 ENHRY, CDR2 SYGVKD.

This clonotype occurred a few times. The CDR3 bases are TGTGCCAGCAGCCGATTGACGGGACAGGGCGGTCGAGGCAATCAGCCCCAGCATTTT. This sequence encodes CASSRLTGQGGRGNQPQHF. This chain uses TRBV11-2 with TRBJ1-5; 9 nucleotides align to TRBD1. Germline V lookup: CDR1 SGHAT, CDR2 FQNNGV. Germline trimming cut 5 bases from V and 2 bases from J; bases unmatched to any gene: 16. The CDR3 is 19 amino acids. Full variable domain (rest looked up from reference TRBV11-2 and TRBJ1-5): EAGVAQSPRYKIIEKRQSVAFWCNPISGHATLYWYQQILGQGPKLLIQFQNNGVVDDSQLPKDRFSAERLKGVDSTLKIQPAKLEDSAVYLCASSRLTGQGGRGNQPQHFGDGTRLSIL.

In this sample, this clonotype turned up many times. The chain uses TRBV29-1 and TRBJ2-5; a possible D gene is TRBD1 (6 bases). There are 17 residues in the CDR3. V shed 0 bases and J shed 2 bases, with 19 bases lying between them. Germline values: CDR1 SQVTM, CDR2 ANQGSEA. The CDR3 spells CSVEDWNSRDTQETQYF. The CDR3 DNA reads TGCAGCGTTGAAGACTGGAATAGCCGGGACACTCAAGAGACCCAGTACTTC. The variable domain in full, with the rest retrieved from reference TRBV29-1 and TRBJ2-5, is SAVISQKPSRDICQRGTSLTIQCQVDSQVTMMFWYRQQPGQSLTLIATANQGSEATYESGFVIDKFPISRPNLTFSTLTVSNMSPEDSSIYLCSVEDWNSRDTQETQYFGPGTRLLVL.

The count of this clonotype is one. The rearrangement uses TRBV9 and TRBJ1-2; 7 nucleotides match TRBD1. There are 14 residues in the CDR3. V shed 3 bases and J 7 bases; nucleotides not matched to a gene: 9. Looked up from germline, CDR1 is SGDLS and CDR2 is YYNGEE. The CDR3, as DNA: TGTGCCAGCAGCGCAGGGGGGGGGAAGTCTGGCTACACCTTC. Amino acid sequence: CASSAGGGKSGYTF.

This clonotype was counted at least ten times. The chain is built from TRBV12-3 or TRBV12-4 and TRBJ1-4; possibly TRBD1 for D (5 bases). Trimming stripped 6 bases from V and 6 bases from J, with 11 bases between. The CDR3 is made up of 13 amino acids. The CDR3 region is CASRSGGDEKLFF. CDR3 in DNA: TGTGCCAGCAGATCCGGGGGAGATGAAAAACTGTTTTTT.

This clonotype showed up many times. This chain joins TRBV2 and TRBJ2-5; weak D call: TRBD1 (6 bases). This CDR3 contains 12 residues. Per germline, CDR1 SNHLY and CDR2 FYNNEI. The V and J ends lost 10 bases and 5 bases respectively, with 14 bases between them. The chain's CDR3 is CATRTQGETQYF. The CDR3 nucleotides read TGTGCCACTAGAACGCAGGGGGAGACCCAGTACTTC.

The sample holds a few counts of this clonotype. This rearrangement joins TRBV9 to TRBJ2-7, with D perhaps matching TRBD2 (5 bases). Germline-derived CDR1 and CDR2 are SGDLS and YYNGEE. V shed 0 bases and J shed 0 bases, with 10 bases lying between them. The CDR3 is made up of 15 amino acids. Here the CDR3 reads CASSVDEGPSYEQYF. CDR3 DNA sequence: TGTGCCAGCAGCGTAGATGAGGGTCCCTCCTACGAGCAGTACTTC.

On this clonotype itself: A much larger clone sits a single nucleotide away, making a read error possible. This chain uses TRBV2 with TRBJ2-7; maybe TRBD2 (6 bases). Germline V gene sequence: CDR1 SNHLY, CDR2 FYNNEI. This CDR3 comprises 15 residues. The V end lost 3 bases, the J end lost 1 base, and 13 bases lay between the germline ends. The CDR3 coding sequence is TGTGCCAGCAGTGATAGGCGGGGAAGATCCTACGAGCAGTACGTC. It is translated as CASSDRRGRSYEQYV.

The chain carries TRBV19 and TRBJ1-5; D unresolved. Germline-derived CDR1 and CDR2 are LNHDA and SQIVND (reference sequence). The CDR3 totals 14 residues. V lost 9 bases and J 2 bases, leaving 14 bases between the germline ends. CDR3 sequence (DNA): TGTGCCAGCAGTCAACCGCCCGGCAATCAGCCCCAGCATTTT. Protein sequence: CASSQPPGNQPQHF.

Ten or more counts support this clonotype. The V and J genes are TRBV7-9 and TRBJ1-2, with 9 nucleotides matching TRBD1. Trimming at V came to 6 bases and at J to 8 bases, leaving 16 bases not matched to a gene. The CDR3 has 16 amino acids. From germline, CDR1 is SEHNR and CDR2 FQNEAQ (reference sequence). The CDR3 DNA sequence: TGTGCCAGCAGTCCGGGACAGGGTGATATGATGCGGGGCTACACCTTC. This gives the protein CASSPGQGDMMRGYTF.

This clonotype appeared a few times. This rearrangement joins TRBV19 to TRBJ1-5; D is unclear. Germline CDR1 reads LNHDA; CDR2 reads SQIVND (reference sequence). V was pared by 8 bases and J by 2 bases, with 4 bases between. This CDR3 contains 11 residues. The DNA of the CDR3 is TGTGCCAGTGAGGGCAATCAGCCCCAGCATTTT. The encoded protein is CASEGNQPQHF.

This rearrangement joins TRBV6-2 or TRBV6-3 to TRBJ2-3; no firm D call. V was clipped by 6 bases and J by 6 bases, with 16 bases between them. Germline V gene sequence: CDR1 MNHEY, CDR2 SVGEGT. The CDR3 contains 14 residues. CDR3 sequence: CASSPGEWRDTQYF. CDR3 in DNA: TGTGCCAGCAGCCCCGGAGAGTGGCGGGATACGCAGTATTTT.

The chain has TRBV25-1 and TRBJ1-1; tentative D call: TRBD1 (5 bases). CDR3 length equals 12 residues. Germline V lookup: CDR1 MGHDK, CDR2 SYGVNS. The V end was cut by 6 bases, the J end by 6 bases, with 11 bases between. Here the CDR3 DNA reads TGTGCCAGCAGCATCAGGGTTTCTGAAGCTTTCTTT. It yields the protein CASSIRVSEAFF.

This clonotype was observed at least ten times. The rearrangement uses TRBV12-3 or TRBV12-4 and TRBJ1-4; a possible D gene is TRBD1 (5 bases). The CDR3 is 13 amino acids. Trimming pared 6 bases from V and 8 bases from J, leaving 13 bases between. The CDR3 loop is CASRPGRGEKLFF. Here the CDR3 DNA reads TGTGCCAGCAGACCGGGACGTGGGGAAAAACTGTTTTTT.

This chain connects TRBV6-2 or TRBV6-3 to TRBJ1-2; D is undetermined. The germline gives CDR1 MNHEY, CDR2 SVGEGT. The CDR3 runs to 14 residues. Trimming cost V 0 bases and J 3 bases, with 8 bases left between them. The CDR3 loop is CASSYSEGYYGYTF. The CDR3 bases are TGTGCCAGCAGTTACTCAGAGGGCTACTATGGCTACACCTTC.

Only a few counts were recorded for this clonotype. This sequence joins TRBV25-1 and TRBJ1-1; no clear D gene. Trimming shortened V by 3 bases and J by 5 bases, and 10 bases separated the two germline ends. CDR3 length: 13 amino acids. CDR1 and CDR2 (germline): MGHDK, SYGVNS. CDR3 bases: TGTGCCAGCAGTGATTGGGGTTGGACTGAAGCTTTCTTT. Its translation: CASSDWGWTEAFF.